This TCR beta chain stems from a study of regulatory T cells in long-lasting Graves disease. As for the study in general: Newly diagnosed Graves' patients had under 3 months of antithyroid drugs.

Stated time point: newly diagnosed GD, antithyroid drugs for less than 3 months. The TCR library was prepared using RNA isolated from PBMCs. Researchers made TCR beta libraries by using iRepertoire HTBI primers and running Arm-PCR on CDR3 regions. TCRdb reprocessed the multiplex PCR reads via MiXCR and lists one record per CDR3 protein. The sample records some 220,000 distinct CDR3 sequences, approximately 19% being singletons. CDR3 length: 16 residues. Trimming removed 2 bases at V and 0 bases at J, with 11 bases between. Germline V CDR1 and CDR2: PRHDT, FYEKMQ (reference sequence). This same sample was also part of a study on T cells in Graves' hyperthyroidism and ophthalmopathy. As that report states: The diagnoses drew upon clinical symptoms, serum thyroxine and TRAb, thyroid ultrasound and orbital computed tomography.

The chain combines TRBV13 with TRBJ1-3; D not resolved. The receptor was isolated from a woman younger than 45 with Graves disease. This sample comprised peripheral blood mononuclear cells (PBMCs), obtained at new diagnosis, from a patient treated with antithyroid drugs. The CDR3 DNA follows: TGTGCCAGCAGCTTATCCCCCCAGCCCTCTGGAAACACCATATATTTT. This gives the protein CASSLSPQPSGNTIYF.